These 20 T cell receptor beta chains were sequenced from one sample in a study of shared clonotypes between healthy human individuals. TCRdb keeps only in-frame clones here, not all; method: immunoSEQ multiplex PCR. The sample records 2 million to 2.5 million clones, approximately 96% being singletons. The specimen sequenced was naive CD4+ T cells sorted from blood. Subset described: CD45RA+ positively selected. The receptors originated from a young man in good health.

The chain has TRBV11-3 and TRBJ2-7; D not resolved. Germline CDR1 SGHNT, CDR2 YENEEA. V was cut by 6 bases and J by 6 bases, with 15 bases left in between. This CDR3 is 13 amino acids long. CDR3 DNA: TGTGCCAGCAGTTCCGCCGTCACTGGCGAGCAGTACTTC. It is translated as CASSSAVTGEQYF.

The rearrangement links TRBV7-2 to TRBJ2-3; 15 bases align to TRBD2. This CDR3 comprises 17 residues. Germline CDR1 is SGHTA and CDR2 is FQGNSA. V gave up 5 bases and J gave up 6 bases; unmatched junction bases: 9. This chain's CDR3 is CASSPLGLAGGSDTQYF. The CDR3 DNA follows: TGTGCCAGCAGCCCCCTCGGACTAGCGGGAGGGTCGGATACGCAGTATTTT.

This CDR3 reads CASSKSSYEQYF. In DNA, the CDR3 is TGTGCCAGCAGTAAAAGCTCCTACGAGCAGTACTTC. This chain connects TRBV2 to TRBJ2-7; D is ambiguous. Germline lookup yields CDR1 SNHLY and CDR2 FYNNEI. This CDR3 is built from 12 residues. Trimming cost V 5 bases and J 0 bases, with 5 bases left between them.

The chain is built from TRBV9 and TRBJ1-3; TRBD1 aligns across 8 bases. CDR1 is SGDLS and CDR2 is YYNGEE in the germline V gene. The CDR3 has 15 residues. The V segment lost 3 bases and the J segment 4 bases; nucleotides outside the gene matches: 6. CDR3 sequence (DNA): TGTGCCAGCAGCGCAGGAGGGACAGGCGGAAACACCATATATTTT. Amino acid sequence: CASSAGGTGGNTIYF.

V is TRBV6-5 and J is TRBJ2-3; 11 bases line up with TRBD1. The CDR3 is made up of 15 amino acids. Germline CDR1 MNHEY, CDR2 SVGAGI. The V gene end was trimmed by 4 bases and the J gene end by 5 bases; junction bases not matched to a gene: 5. The chain's CDR3 is CASSLDRGQKDTQYF. The CDR3 DNA is TGTGCCAGCAGTTTGGACAGGGGGCAGAAAGATACGCAGTATTTT.

The gene calls are TRBV2 and TRBJ2-5, with 12 bases identical to TRBD2. The V gene's germline CDR1 is SNHLY and CDR2 FYNNEI. The CDR3 is 15 residues long. The trim removed 5 bases at V and 2 bases at J, leaving 3 bases unmatched. Here the CDR3 reads CASSPTSGSQETQYF. The DNA of the CDR3 is TGTGCCAGCAGTCCGACTAGCGGGAGTCAAGAGACCCAGTACTTC.

This clone was recorded a few times. The rearrangement links TRBV2 to TRBJ1-2, with a tentative D call TRBD1 (5 bases). CDR3 size: 12 residues. Trimming took 6 bases from V and 2 from J, leaving 7 bases between them. CDR1 is SNHLY and CDR2 is FYNNEI in the germline V gene. The CDR3 loop is CASRGENYGYTF. In nucleotides, the CDR3 is TGTGCCAGCAGGGGGGAAAACTATGGCTACACCTTC.

The rearrangement joins TRBV20-1 to TRBJ2-7; the D gene could be TRBD1 or TRBD2 (5 bases each). The CDR3 length is 10 residues. Per germline, CDR1 DFQATT and CDR2 SNEGSKA (reference sequence). The V end lost 6 bases, the J end lost 8 bases, and 11 bases lay between the germline ends. The chain's CDR3 is CSALGEQQYF. The CDR3 bases are TGCAGTGCCCTGGGGGAGCAGCAGTACTTC.

V gene TRBV6-1 combines with J gene TRBJ1-5; the match to TRBD1 covers 10 bases. V shed 4 bases, J shed 5 bases, and the junction held 5 bases outside the gene matches. The germline gives CDR1 MNHNS, CDR2 SASEGT. The CDR3 length is 15 residues. As DNA, the CDR3 is TGTGCCAGCAGTGTCTGGACAGGGGGACATCAGCCCCAGCATTTT. It specifies CASSVWTGGHQPQHF.

The genes are TRBV27 and TRBJ2-2; tentatively, D is TRBD2 (6 bases). The CDR3 runs 15 residues. CDR1 is MNHEY and CDR2 is SMNVEV in the germline V gene (reference sequence). Trimming took 7 bases from V and 6 from J, leaving 18 bases between them. CDR3 sequence reads: CASTPRQGLAGELFF. The CDR3 region has the DNA TGTGCCAGCACCCCCCGGCAGGGACTCGCCGGGGAGCTGTTTTTT.

In this sample, this clone turned up a few times. The chain is built from TRBV2 and TRBJ1-1; D is unresolved. The CDR3 runs to 14 residues. The V gene lost 3 bases and the J gene lost 1 base, with 9 bases spanning the gap. CDR1 SNHLY and CDR2 FYNNEI come from the germline V gene. The CDR3 nucleotides are TGTGCCAGCAGTGATCCGGCAGCGAACACTGAAGCTTTCTTT. This codes for CASSDPAANTEAFF.

This sequence joins TRBV6-5 and TRBJ1-6, with D perhaps matching TRBD1 (6 bases). V shed 2 bases and J shed 10 bases, with 15 bases lying between them. Germline CDR1 and CDR2: MNHEY and SVGAGI. The CDR3 has 15 amino acids. The CDR3 DNA reads TGTGCCAGCAGTTACGGAGACAGGAATGGCTCACCCCTCCACTTT. Protein: CASSYGDRNGSPLHF.

The gene calls are TRBV5-1 and TRBJ2-7, with a weak D call TRBD1 (8 bases). The CDR3 runs 16 residues. Trimming shortened V by 5 bases and J by 0 bases, and 18 bases separated the two germline ends. Germline-derived CDR1 and CDR2 are SGHRS and YFSETQ. DNA of the CDR3: TGCGCCAGCAGTCCTACAGGGGGGGAAAACTCCTACGAGCAGTACTTC. It encodes CASSPTGGENSYEQYF.

The chain links TRBV16 to TRBJ1-1; D gene unclear. CDR3 length: 14 residues. V gave up 2 bases and J gave up 0 bases, with 7 bases separating them. Germline V gene lookup returns CDR1 KGHSY and CDR2 FQNENV. CDR3 nucleotide sequence: TGTGCCAGCAGCCAAACCTCAATGAACACTGAAGCTTTCTTT. Translated, it gives CASSQTSMNTEAFF.

This clone came up once. Since a much larger clone is just one base distant, this may be a read error. The same CDR3 can be traced to other DNA sequences in this sample. The chain combines TRBV7-2 with TRBJ1-1; no firm D call. In germline, CDR1 is SGHTA, CDR2 FQGNSA. The CDR3 consists of 13 residues. Deletions cut 1 base from V and 0 bases from J, with 3 bases between. The CDR3 loop reads CASSLELNTEAFF. CDR3 DNA sequence: TGTGCCAGCAGCTTAGAGCTGAACACTGAAGCTTTCTTT.

This clone appeared once. This chain uses TRBV29-1 with TRBJ1-1; no reliable D call. The germline gives CDR1 SQVTM, CDR2 ANQGSEA. The CDR3 has 12 residues. Trimming shortened V by 8 bases and J by 0 bases, and 10 bases separated the two germline ends. Written as DNA, the CDR3 is TGCAGCTACCGGCACATGAACACTGAAGCTTTCTTT. Protein: CSYRHMNTEAFF.

This chain joins TRBV19 and TRBJ2-7; a possible D gene is TRBD2 (6 bases). V shed 4 bases and J shed 3 bases, with 13 bases lying between them. Germline assignment: CDR1 LNHDA and CDR2 SQIVND (reference sequence). The CDR3 sequence is 14 residues long. The CDR3 DNA sequence: TGTGCCAGTAGTAAGGGTAGGGGAGGCTACGAGCAGTACTTC. Translation: CASSKGRGGYEQYF.

The rearrangement uses TRBV18 and TRBJ1-1; 8 positions agree with TRBD1. J gave up 3 bases and V 8 bases, and 8 bases lay outside the gene matches. This CDR3 has 14 amino acids. Germline V lookup: CDR1 KGHSH, CDR2 LQKENI. The CDR3 sequence is CASTTNRGDTEAFF. In nucleotides, the CDR3 is TGTGCCAGCACAACCAACAGGGGGGACACTGAAGCTTTCTTT.

The chain links TRBV7-6 to TRBJ2-2, with 8 bases that match TRBD1. There are 13 residues in the CDR3. CDR1 is SGHVS and CDR2 is FNYEAQ in the germline V gene. V gave up 6 bases and J gave up 6 bases; unmatched junction bases: 3. CDR3 loop: CASSPQGAGELFF. The CDR3, as DNA: TGTGCCAGCAGTCCACAGGGGGCCGGGGAGCTGTTTTTT.

A remark on this clone: Other nucleotide sequences from this sample produce the same CDR3. This chain links TRBV7-8 with TRBJ1-2, with D possibly being TRBD1 (6 bases). Germline V gene lookup returns CDR1 SGHVS and CDR2 FQNEAQ. V lost 5 bases to trimming and J lost 4 bases, with 11 bases between them. The CDR3 is 13 residues long. The CDR3 region is CASSPGGGYGYTF. CDR3 coding DNA: TGTGCCAGCAGCCCGGGGGGCGGCTATGGCTACACCTTC.